Below are 20 T cell receptor beta chains sequenced from a single sample in a study of OX40 agonist ivuxolimab in advanced cancers. Measured with immunoSEQ multiplex PCR; TCRdb has only the in-frame clones, and not every one. The table has 77,000 or so clones, 86% seen once. Sequencing used CD4+ or CD8+ T cells sorted from blood, obtained in a trial of the OX40 agonist ivuxolimab. The receptor source for this set is an adult with an advanced solid tumor such as melanoma, head and neck, liver or kidney cancer.

This chain connects TRBV5-1 to TRBJ2-5; TRBD1 matches 7 bases. Trimming cost V 4 bases and J 2 bases; bases outside gene matches: 8. CDR1 and CDR2 from the germline V gene are SGHRS and YFSETQ. CDR3 length: 15 residues. DNA for the CDR3: TGCGCCAGCAGCCTCGGGGCCAGGGGGCAAGAGACCCAGTACTTC. It specifies CASSLGARGQETQYF.

The chain employs TRBV2 and TRBJ1-3; D may be TRBD1 (5 bases). CDR3 length equals 15 residues. Trimming took off 5 bases at V and 0 bases at J, with 11 bases between the two ends. CDR1 SNHLY and CDR2 FYNNEI come from the germline V gene. CDR3: CASSTGGYSGNTIYF. CDR3 sequence (DNA): TGTGCCAGCAGTACAGGAGGCTACTCTGGAAACACCATATATTTT.

The chain combines TRBV15 with TRBJ1-1; D is possibly TRBD1 (6 bases). The CDR3 contains 18 residues. Germline assignment: CDR1 LNHNV and CDR2 YYDKDF (reference sequence). V was clipped by 0 bases and J by 1 base, with 18 bases between them. CDR3 region: CATSRDMGRGASNTEAFF. The CDR3 DNA reads as TGTGCCACCAGCAGAGATATGGGCAGGGGCGCCTCGAACACTGAAGCTTTCTTT.

This clone occurred a few times. The chain recombines TRBV7-8 with TRBJ1-1, with 7 bases aligning to TRBD1. This CDR3 spans 15 amino acids. J gave up 1 base and V 9 bases, and 11 bases lay outside the gene matches. Germline-derived CDR1 and CDR2 are SGHVS and FQNEAQ. The CDR3 nucleotides read TGTGCCAGTGGGGGTGACAGGGTCAGGAACACTGAAGCTTTCTTT. Protein: CASGGDRVRNTEAFF.

This clone was counted once. The chain has TRBV6-6 and TRBJ2-3; 10 nucleotides match TRBD1. The CDR3 totals 15 residues. The germline CDR1 and CDR2 sequences are MNHNY and SVGAGI (reference sequence). V lost 6 bases to trimming and J lost 1 base; unmatched junction nucleotides: 4. The CDR3: CASRPTGGGTDTQYF. The CDR3 region has the DNA TGTGCCAGCAGGCCGACAGGGGGCGGCACAGATACGCAGTATTTT.

The rearrangement links TRBV11-3 to TRBJ2-3, with 14 nucleotides matching TRBD2. Trimming at V came to 5 bases and at J to 6 bases, leaving 4 bases not matched to a gene. The CDR3 is 15 residues long. From germline, CDR1 is SGHNT and CDR2 YENEEA. The CDR3 spells CASSPGLAGADTQYF. The CDR3 nucleotides are TGTGCCAGCAGCCCGGGACTAGCGGGGGCCGATACGCAGTATTTT. Full variable domain (missing parts from reference TRBV11-3 and TRBJ2-3): EAGVVQSPRYKIIEKKQPVAFWCNPISGHNTLYWYLQNLGQGPELLIRYENEEAVDDSQLPKDRFSAERLKGVDSTLKIQPAELGDSAVYLCASSPGLAGADTQYFGPGTRLTVL.

This clone has a single count. This chain connects TRBV6-1 to TRBJ2-7; a possible D gene is TRBD1 (6 bases). V shed 7 bases and J shed 7 bases, with 17 bases lying between them. This CDR3 is 13 amino acids long. In germline, CDR1 is MNHNS, CDR2 SASEGT. CDR3 bases: TGTGCCAGCACCACAGGGTTTTGGGGGGAGCAGTACTTC. It yields the protein CASTTGFWGEQYF.

The chain uses TRBV30 and TRBJ1-1; D might be TRBD1 (5 bases). V lost 4 bases, J lost 4 bases, and 16 bases lay in between. Germline V gene lookup returns CDR1 GTSNPN and CDR2 SVGIG (reference sequence). The CDR3 totals 14 residues. This CDR3 reads CAWKGKGRPTEAFF. DNA for the CDR3: TGTGCCTGGAAGGGGAAAGGGCGTCCCACTGAAGCTTTCTTT.

The sample holds one count of this clone. The chain uses TRBV18 and TRBJ2-1, with D possibly matching TRBD1 (5 bases). Germline CDR1 reads KGHSH; CDR2 reads LQKENI. The CDR3 is 11 residues long. V was clipped by 6 bases and J by 10 bases, with 10 bases between them. CDR3 DNA: TGTGCCAGCTCCCCCCAGGGAGAGCAGTTCTTC. This sequence encodes CASSPQGEQFF.

The genes are TRBV6-5 and TRBJ1-2, with D possibly being TRBD1 (5 bases). There are 15 residues in the CDR3. With 6 bases removed from V and 0 bases from J, the gap between germline ends came to 14 bases. Germline lookup yields CDR1 MNHEY and CDR2 SVGAGI. The CDR3 reads CASRPSGLSNYGYTF. CDR3 nucleotides: TGTGCCAGCAGACCCTCGGGGCTATCTAACTATGGCTACACCTTC.

The chain links TRBV28 to TRBJ1-1, with a possible D match to TRBD1 (5 bases). Germline assignment: CDR1 MDHEN and CDR2 SYDVKM. With 6 bases removed from V and 4 bases from J, the gap between germline ends came to 18 bases. This CDR3 has 15 residues. CDR3 nucleotide sequence: TGTGCCAGCAGATTAGGGACGGACTGGGGCACTGAAGCTTTCTTT. This encodes CASRLGTDWGTEAFF. The full variable domain, rest sourced from reference TRBV28 and TRBJ1-1, is DVKVTQSSRYLVKRTGEKVFLECVQDMDHENMFWYRQDPGLGLRLIYFSYDVKMKEKGDIPEGYSVSREKKERFSLILESASTNQTSMYLCASRLGTDWGTEAFFGQGTRLTVV.

This sequence joins TRBV7-9 and TRBJ1-2; 9 bases align to TRBD1. This CDR3 has 14 amino acids. After removal of 5 bases from V and 8 bases from J, the junction contained 9 bases not matched to a gene. The V gene's germline CDR1 is SEHNR and CDR2 FQNEAQ (reference sequence). The CDR3 region has the DNA TGTGCCAGCAGCGGGACAGGGAATTTCAGGGGCTACACCTTC. It is translated as CASSGTGNFRGYTF.

The V and J genes are TRBV5-8 and TRBJ1-4, with D hard to call. Germline CDR1 is SGHTS and CDR2 is YDEGEE. The CDR3 is 12 residues long. The V and J ends lost 1 base and 10 bases respectively, with 8 bases between them. CDR3 amino acids: CASSLSPGKLFF. For the CDR3, the DNA is TGTGCCAGCAGCTTGTCCCCAGGAAAACTGTTTTTT.

This clone has only a few counts. The rearrangement links TRBV5-4 to TRBJ2-7; perhaps D is TRBD1 or TRBD2 (6 bases each). The CDR3 loop spans 14 amino acids. Trimming left V 0 bases short and J 3 bases short, with 10 bases between. From germline, CDR1 is SGHNT and CDR2 YYREEE (reference sequence). CDR3: CASSLERGVYEQYF. The CDR3 DNA reads TGTGCCAGCAGCTTGGAGAGGGGGGTCTACGAGCAGTACTTC.

V gene TRBV5-1 combines with J gene TRBJ1-6, with no clear D. V gave up 0 bases and J gave up 6 bases, with 4 bases separating them. This CDR3 contains 13 residues. Germline V gene sequence: CDR1 SGHRS, CDR2 YFSETQ. As DNA, the CDR3 is TGCGCCAGCAGCTTGGAAGTTAATTCACCCCTCCACTTT. Amino acid sequence: CASSLEVNSPLHF.

The rearrangement uses TRBV5-1 and TRBJ1-1, with 11 positions matching TRBD1. The junction had 6 bases not matched to a gene; V was cut back by 4 bases and J by 1 base. Per the germline V gene, CDR1 is SGHRS and CDR2 is YFSETQ. The CDR3 length is 16 residues. Written as DNA, the CDR3 is TGCGCCAGCAGCACATGGACAGGGGGCGCGAACACTGAAGCTTTCTTT. Encoded protein: CASSTWTGGANTEAFF.

The count of this clone is one. The rearrangement joins TRBV11-2 to TRBJ2-3; a weak D match, TRBD1 (6 bases). V lost 3 bases and J lost 0, with 10 bases in between. There are 15 residues in the CDR3. Germline CDR1 is SGHAT and CDR2 is FQNNGV. The CDR3 is CASSFIGQSTDTQYF. CDR3 nucleotide sequence: TGTGCCAGCAGCTTTATAGGACAGAGCACAGATACGCAGTATTTT.

Regarding this clone: At one boundary the junction diverges from the germline segment, which might be a read error. This chain uses TRBV6-1 with TRBJ1-2; D remains ambiguous. This CDR3 spans 8 amino acids. CDR1 is MNHNS, CDR2 SASEGT, per germline. CDR3 sequence: CPREGYTF. CDR3 nucleotide sequence: TGCCCACGGGAGGGCTACACCTTC.

The J gene is TRBJ2-5, the V gene TRBV5-6, with 8 bases that match TRBD1. The J call may not be correct, given that the DNA end is closer to TRBJ2-7. CDR1 and CDR2 from the germline V gene are SGHDT and YYEEEE. There are 14 residues in the CDR3. In DNA form, the CDR3 reads TGTGCCAGCAGCTTGGGCAGGGGGCTCTACGAGCAGTACTTC. Protein product: CASSLGRGLYEQYF.

The J gene is TRBJ1-6, the V gene TRBV23-1, with D possibly being TRBD1 (5 bases). TRBV23-1 is flagged as an ORF with uncertain function. V was pared by 4 bases and J by 0 bases, with 10 bases between. This CDR3 is 16 amino acids long. Here the CDR3 DNA reads TGCGCCAGCAGTCGGGGGGGGGACTCCTATAATTCACCCCTCCACTTT. Protein: CASSRGGDSYNSPLHF.